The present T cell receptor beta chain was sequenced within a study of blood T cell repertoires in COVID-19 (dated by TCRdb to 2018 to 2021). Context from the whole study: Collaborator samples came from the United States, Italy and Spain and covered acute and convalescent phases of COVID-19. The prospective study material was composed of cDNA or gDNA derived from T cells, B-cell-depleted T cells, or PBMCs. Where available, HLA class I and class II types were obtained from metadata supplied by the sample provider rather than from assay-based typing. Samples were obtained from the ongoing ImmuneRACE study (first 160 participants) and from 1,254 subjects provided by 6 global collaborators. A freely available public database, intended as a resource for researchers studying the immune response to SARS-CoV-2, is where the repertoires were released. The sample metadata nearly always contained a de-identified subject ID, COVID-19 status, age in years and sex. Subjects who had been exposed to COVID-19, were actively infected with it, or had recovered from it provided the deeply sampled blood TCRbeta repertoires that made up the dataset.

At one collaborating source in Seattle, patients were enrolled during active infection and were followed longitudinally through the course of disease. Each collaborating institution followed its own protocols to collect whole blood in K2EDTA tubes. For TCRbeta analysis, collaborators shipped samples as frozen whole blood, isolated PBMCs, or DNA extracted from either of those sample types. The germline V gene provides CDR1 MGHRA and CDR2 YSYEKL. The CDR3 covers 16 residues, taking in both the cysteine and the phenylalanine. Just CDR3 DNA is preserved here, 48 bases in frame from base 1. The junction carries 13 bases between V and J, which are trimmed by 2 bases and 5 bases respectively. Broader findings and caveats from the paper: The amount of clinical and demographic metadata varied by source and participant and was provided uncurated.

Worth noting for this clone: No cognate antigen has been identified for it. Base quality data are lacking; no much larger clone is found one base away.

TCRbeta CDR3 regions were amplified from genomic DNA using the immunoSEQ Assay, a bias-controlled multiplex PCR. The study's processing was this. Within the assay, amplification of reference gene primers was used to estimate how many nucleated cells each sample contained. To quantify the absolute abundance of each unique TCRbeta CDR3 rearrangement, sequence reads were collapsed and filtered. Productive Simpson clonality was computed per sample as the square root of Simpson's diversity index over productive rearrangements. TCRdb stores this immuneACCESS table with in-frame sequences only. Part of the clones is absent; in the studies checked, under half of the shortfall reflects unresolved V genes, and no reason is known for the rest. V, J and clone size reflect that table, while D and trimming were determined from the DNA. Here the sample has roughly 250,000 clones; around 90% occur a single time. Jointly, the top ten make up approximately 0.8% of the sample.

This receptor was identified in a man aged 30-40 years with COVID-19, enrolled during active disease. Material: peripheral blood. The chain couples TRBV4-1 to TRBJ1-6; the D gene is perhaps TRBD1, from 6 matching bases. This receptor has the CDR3 CASSQQGTGNNSPLHF. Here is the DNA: TGCGCCAGCAGCCAACAGGGCACAGGGAATAATTCACCCCTCCACTTT.